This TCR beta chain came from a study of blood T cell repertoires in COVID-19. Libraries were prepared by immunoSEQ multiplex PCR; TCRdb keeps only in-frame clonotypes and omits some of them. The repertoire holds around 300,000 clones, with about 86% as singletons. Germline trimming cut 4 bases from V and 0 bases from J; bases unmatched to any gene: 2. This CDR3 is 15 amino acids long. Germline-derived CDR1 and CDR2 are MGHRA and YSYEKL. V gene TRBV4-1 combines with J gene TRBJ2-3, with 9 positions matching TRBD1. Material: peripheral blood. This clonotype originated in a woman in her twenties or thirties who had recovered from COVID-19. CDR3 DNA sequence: TGCGCCAGCAGCCGAGGGACAGGGAGCACAGATACGCAGTATTTT. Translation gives CASSRGTGSTDTQYF.